This is a list of T cell receptor beta chains from one sample in a study of CD8 T cells in ankylosing spondylitis. TCRdb re-derived calls from the 5' RACE reads in MiXCR, one entry per CDR3 protein. The table includes about 240,000 distinct CDR3 sequences, 7.5% to 9% detected once. What was sequenced was blood, either unsorted or a sorted T cell fraction (not recorded which). The receptors shown here come from a male donor with ankylosing spondylitis or in good health (not recorded which). The CDR3 runs from the conserved cysteine through the conserved F or W. Fields, in order: clone size, J gene, V gene, D gene, CDR3 protein, CDR3 DNA. A D gene is named only where the DNA matches it firmly. Rows may omit the clone size; those that give it use once, few, many or a size class.

clone size: many; J gene: TRBJ2-7; V gene: TRBV18; D gene: TRBD2; CDR3 protein: CASSPTSGPSYEQYF; CDR3 DNA: TGTGCCAGCTCACCGACTAGCGGACCATCCTACGAGCAGTACTTC
clone size: .; J gene: TRBJ1-1; V gene: TRBV7-6; D gene: .; CDR3 protein: CASSPGSGGTEAFF; CDR3 DNA: TGTGCCAGCAGCCCCGGGTCTGGGGGAACTGAAGCTTTCTTT
clone size: many; J gene: TRBJ1-1; V gene: TRBV20-1; D gene: .; CDR3 protein: CSALKGGGNTEAFF; CDR3 DNA: TGCAGTGCTCTTAAGGGGGGGGGGAACACTGAAGCTTTCTTT
clone size: few; J gene: TRBJ2-5; V gene: TRBV12-3/TRBV12-4; D gene: TRBD1; CDR3 protein: CASSLALGQAIETQYF; CDR3 DNA: TGTGCCAGCAGTTTAGCGCTCGGACAGGCAATAGAGACCCAGTACTTC
clone size: .; J gene: TRBJ2-4; V gene: TRBV7-8; D gene: .; CDR3 protein: CASSLNRAIQYF; CDR3 DNA: TGTGCCAGCAGCCTCAACAGAGCCATTCAGTACTTC
clone size: many; J gene: TRBJ2-5; V gene: TRBV12-3/TRBV12-4; D gene: TRBD2; CDR3 protein: CASSFGSGRKETQYF; CDR3 DNA: TGTGCCAGCAGTTTTGGTAGCGGGAGAAAAGAGACCCAGTACTTC
clone size: many; J gene: TRBJ2-3; V gene: TRBV7-2; D gene: .; CDR3 protein: CASSLPVTDTQYF; CDR3 DNA: TGTGCCAGCAGCTTGCCAGTCACAGATACGCAGTATTTT
clone size: many; J gene: TRBJ2-7; V gene: TRBV6-5; D gene: TRBD1; CDR3 protein: CASSYFSQGNEQYF; CDR3 DNA: TGTGCCAGCAGTTACTTTTCACAGGGGAACGAGCAGTACTTC
clone size: many; J gene: TRBJ1-1; V gene: TRBV7-9; D gene: .; CDR3 protein: CASSLGPMNTEAFF; CDR3 DNA: TGTGCCAGCAGCTTAGGCCCGATGAACACTGAAGCTTTCTTT
clone size: many; J gene: TRBJ2-7; V gene: TRBV20-1; D gene: .; CDR3 protein: CSADRSGLTYEQYF; CDR3 DNA: TGCAGTGCTGACAGGTCGGGGCTTACCTACGAGCAGTACTTC
clone size: few; J gene: TRBJ2-7; V gene: TRBV4-3; D gene: .; CDR3 protein: CASSQDRQGGDEQYF; CDR3 DNA: TGCGCCAGCAGCCAAGATAGGCAGGGTGGCGACGAGCAGTACTTC
clone size: many; J gene: TRBJ2-1; V gene: TRBV20-1; D gene: .; CDR3 protein: CGGGALRDSYNEQFF; CDR3 DNA: TGCGGAGGGGGGGCTCTCCGGGACTCCTACAATGAGCAGTTCTTC
clone size: few; J gene: TRBJ2-7; V gene: TRBV5-6; D gene: .; CDR3 protein: CASSLVASEQYF; CDR3 DNA: TGTGCCAGCAGCTTGGTGGCTTCCGAGCAGTACTTC
clone size: few; J gene: TRBJ2-3; V gene: TRBV4-2; D gene: TRBD2; CDR3 protein: CASSPRLGAGGFSTRRTDTQYF; CDR3 DNA: TGTGCCAGCAGCCCACGACTTGGCGCGGGAGGGTTCTCAACGCGTCGCACAGATACGCAGTATTTT
clone size: many; J gene: TRBJ2-3; V gene: TRBV20-1; D gene: TRBD2; CDR3 protein: CSAAGGPGDTQYF; CDR3 DNA: TGCAGTGCCGCGGGAGGGCCGGGAGATACGCAGTATTTT
clone size: many; J gene: TRBJ2-2; V gene: TRBV6-2/TRBV6-3; D gene: TRBD2; CDR3 protein: CASRATPGTSGRGELFF; CDR3 DNA: TGTGCCAGCAGGGCGACTCCCGGGACTAGCGGGAGAGGGGAGCTGTTTTTT
clone size: many; J gene: TRBJ1-2; V gene: TRBV12-3/TRBV12-4; D gene: TRBD1; CDR3 protein: CASRQGQGASNYGYTF; CDR3 DNA: TGTGCCAGCAGGCAGGGACAGGGGGCTTCTAACTATGGCTACACCTTC
clone size: few; J gene: TRBJ2-7; V gene: TRBV5-1; D gene: .; CDR3 protein: CASSLVADSYEQYF; CDR3 DNA: TGCGCCAGCAGCTTGGTGGCAGACTCCTACGAGCAGTACTTC
clone size: many; J gene: TRBJ2-1; V gene: TRBV20-1; D gene: .; CDR3 protein: CSASRIATSIGEQFF; CDR3 DNA: TGCAGTGCTAGCCGAATAGCGACATCGATCGGGGAGCAGTTCTTC
clone size: many; J gene: TRBJ2-1; V gene: TRBV7-2; D gene: .; CDR3 protein: CASSPSRVRVNEQFF; CDR3 DNA: TGTGCCAGCAGCCCCAGCAGGGTCAGAGTTAATGAGCAGTTCTTC
clone size: .; J gene: TRBJ1-6; V gene: TRBV5-6; D gene: TRBD1; CDR3 protein: CASSLAGGSYNSPLHF; CDR3 DNA: TGTGCCAGCAGCCTCGCAGGGGGTTCCTATAATTCACCCCTCCACTTT
clone size: many; J gene: TRBJ2-3; V gene: TRBV7-9; D gene: TRBD2; CDR3 protein: CASSFSQAGLTDTQYF; CDR3 DNA: TGTGCCAGCAGCTTTTCTCAAGCGGGGCTCACAGATACGCAGTATTTT
clone size: many; J gene: TRBJ2-3; V gene: TRBV7-9; D gene: TRBD1; CDR3 protein: CASSPPYVGQGIYRTDTQYF; CDR3 DNA: TGTGCCAGCAGCCCACCTTACGTAGGACAGGGGATCTATCGCACAGATACGCAGTATTTT
clone size: many; J gene: TRBJ1-2; V gene: TRBV18; D gene: .; CDR3 protein: CASSPSAGDQGYTF; CDR3 DNA: TGTGCCAGCTCGCCCTCTGCAGGGGATCAAGGCTACACCTTC
clone size: .; J gene: TRBJ1-3; V gene: TRBV12-3/TRBV12-4; D gene: .; CDR3 protein: CASNPGISGNTIYF; CDR3 DNA: TGTGCCAGCAACCCTGGGATCTCTGGAAACACCATATATTTT
clone size: many; J gene: TRBJ2-3; V gene: TRBV27; D gene: .; CDR3 protein: CASSLLTLSTDTQYF; CDR3 DNA: TGTGCCAGCAGTTTATTGACTCTTAGCACAGATACGCAGTATTTT
clone size: many; J gene: TRBJ2-1; V gene: TRBV20-1; D gene: .; CDR3 protein: CSAGGGMPTDEQFF; CDR3 DNA: TGCAGTGCCGGGGGTGGCATGCCTACGGATGAGCAGTTCTTC
clone size: many; J gene: TRBJ2-1; V gene: TRBV27; D gene: .; CDR3 protein: CASSWGLPGWVDNEQFF; CDR3 DNA: TGTGCCAGCAGTTGGGGGCTCCCAGGGTGGGTTGACAATGAGCAGTTCTTC
clone size: .; J gene: TRBJ2-7; V gene: TRBV11-2; D gene: TRBD2; CDR3 protein: CASSSLPGTSGTYHEQYF; CDR3 DNA: TGTGCCAGCAGCTCATTACCGGGGACTAGCGGAACTTACCACGAGCAGTACTTC
clone size: many; J gene: TRBJ2-1; V gene: TRBV5-8; D gene: TRBD2; CDR3 protein: CASSTILAGGRDEQFF; CDR3 DNA: TGTGCCAGCAGCACCATCCTAGCGGGGGGCCGGGATGAGCAGTTCTTC
clone size: many; J gene: TRBJ2-1; V gene: TRBV20-1; D gene: TRBD2; CDR3 protein: CSAPGLALSSYNEQFF; CDR3 DNA: TGCAGTGCGCCTGGACTAGCGTTGAGCTCCTACAATGAGCAGTTCTTC
clone size: many; J gene: TRBJ2-7; V gene: TRBV4-3; D gene: TRBD1; CDR3 protein: CASSHRGYEQYF; CDR3 DNA: TGCGCCAGCAGCCACAGGGGGTACGAGCAGTACTTC
clone size: many; J gene: TRBJ2-1; V gene: TRBV6-6; D gene: .; CDR3 protein: CASSRLAFNEQFF; CDR3 DNA: TGTGCCAGCAGTCGCCTTGCCTTCAATGAGCAGTTCTTC
clone size: few; J gene: TRBJ2-5; V gene: TRBV7-2; D gene: .; CDR3 protein: CASGSGPKETQYF; CDR3 DNA: TGTGCCAGCGGAAGCGGACCCAAAGAGACCCAGTACTTC
clone size: many; J gene: TRBJ1-2; V gene: TRBV20-1; D gene: TRBD1; CDR3 protein: CSAWAGGGYTF; CDR3 DNA: TGCAGTGCCTGGGCAGGGGGTGGCTACACCTTC
clone size: many; J gene: TRBJ1-1; V gene: TRBV4-3; D gene: .; CDR3 protein: CASSFTSAPNTEAFF; CDR3 DNA: TGCGCCAGCAGCTTCACCAGCGCGCCGAACACTGAAGCTTTCTTT
clone size: few; J gene: TRBJ2-1; V gene: TRBV7-9; D gene: .; CDR3 protein: CASSTRDGLNNEQFF; CDR3 DNA: TGTGCCAGCAGCACCCGGGACGGTCTTAACAATGAGCAGTTCTTC
clone size: many; J gene: TRBJ2-5; V gene: TRBV3-1; D gene: .; CDR3 protein: CASSRSTDRETQYF; CDR3 DNA: TGTGCCAGCAGTCGGTCTACAGACAGAGAGACCCAGTACTTC
clone size: many; J gene: TRBJ1-4; V gene: TRBV5-1; D gene: .; CDR3 protein: CASSRDGGAGEKLFF; CDR3 DNA: TGCGCCAGCAGCAGGGATGGGGGTGCAGGTGAAAAACTGTTTTTT
clone size: .; J gene: TRBJ1-4; V gene: TRBV6-1; D gene: TRBD1; CDR3 protein: CASLPDRGIEKLFF; CDR3 DNA: TGTGCCAGCTTGCCGGACAGGGGAATCGAAAAACTGTTTTTT
clone size: many; J gene: TRBJ1-2; V gene: TRBV11-1; D gene: TRBD1; CDR3 protein: CASSSPDRGLRSNYGYTF; CDR3 DNA: TGTGCCAGCAGCTCCCCGGACAGGGGGCTCAGAAGCAACTATGGCTACACCTTC
clone size: many; J gene: TRBJ1-1; V gene: TRBV6-9; D gene: .; CDR3 protein: CASSNRDSAEAFF; CDR3 DNA: TGTGCCAGCAGTAACAGGGATTCGGCTGAAGCTTTCTTT
clone size: many; J gene: TRBJ2-1; V gene: TRBV25-1; D gene: TRBD1; CDR3 protein: CASSDWTGGYNEQFF; CDR3 DNA: TGTGCCAGCAGTGATTGGACAGGGGGCTACAATGAGCAGTTCTTC
clone size: few; J gene: TRBJ1-5; V gene: TRBV6-1; D gene: .; CDR3 protein: CASSEAEGGGGQPQHF; CDR3 DNA: TGTGCCAGCAGTGAAGCAGAGGGGGGCGGGGGTCAGCCCCAGCATTTT
clone size: .; J gene: TRBJ1-1; V gene: TRBV3-1; D gene: .; CDR3 protein: CASSQRAAMNTEAFF; CDR3 DNA: TGTGCCAGCAGCCAACGGGCGGCAATGAACACTGAAGCTTTCTTT